The 23 T cell receptor beta chains below all came from one sample that was sequenced in a study of T-cell reconstitution after alpha-beta-depleted transplantation in children. TCRbeta library preparation incorporated unique molecular identifiers. Via MiXCR, TCRdb re-called the PCR reads, giving one row per CDR3 protein. This sample yields 300,000 to 350,000 distinct CDR3 sequences, of which around 25% are seen a single time; about a tenth belongs to the top ten. The starting material was PBMCs, mostly from graft donor cells, obtained 180 days after TCRalphabeta/CD19-depleted stem cell transplant. The receptors here all came from a male patient aged 10-17 years who had a stem cell transplant for acute lymphoblastic leukemia, so the T cells may come from the graft donor.

This clonotype was detected only a few times. The chain carries TRBV7-6 and TRBJ1-2; no clear D. The germline gives CDR1 SGHVS, CDR2 FNYEAQ. This CDR3 is built from 13 residues. Trimming shortened V by 2 bases and J by 8 bases, and 12 bases separated the two germline ends. CDR3 region: CASSLPGNKGYTF. In nucleotides, the CDR3 is TGTGCCAGCAGCTTACCGGGGAATAAAGGCTACACCTTC.

The chain couples TRBV20-1 to TRBJ2-3, with D perhaps matching TRBD2 (5 bases). CDR1 is DFQATT, CDR2 SNEGSKA, per germline (reference sequence). V lost 5 bases and J lost 2, with 14 bases in between. CDR3 size: 14 residues. The CDR3 coding sequence is TGCAGTGCTCTCCTCGGAGGTTACACAGATACGCAGTATTTT. It specifies CSALLGGYTDTQYF.

The chain joins TRBV10-3 to TRBJ2-7, with 11 bases matching TRBD2. This CDR3 is 14 amino acids long. CDR1 is ENHRY, CDR2 SYGVKD, per germline. The trim removed 7 bases at V and 2 bases at J, leaving 4 bases unmatched. In nucleotides, the CDR3 is TGTGCCATCAACCTAGCGGGAGGACCCTACGAGCAGTACTTC. This encodes CAINLAGGPYEQYF.

This clonotype has only a few counts. The chain is built from TRBV6-2 or TRBV6-3 and TRBJ2-1, with a tentative D call TRBD2 (6 bases). V was pared by 6 bases and J by 10 bases, with 16 bases between. This CDR3 contains 13 residues. Germline V CDR1 and CDR2: MNHEY, SVGEGT. The chain's CDR3 is CASRPAGRYEQFF. CDR3 bases: TGTGCCAGCAGACCGGCAGGGAGGTACGAGCAGTTCTTC.

This clonotype has more than one count but fewer than ten. V usage is TRBV7-9 and J usage is TRBJ2-1, with TRBD2 identical over 9 bases. The CDR3 consists of 16 residues. The ends lost 4 bases at V and 7 bases at J; junction bases unmatched: 11. The germline V gene has CDR1 SEHNR and CDR2 FQNEAQ (reference sequence). The CDR3 spells CASSSRKGGRGNEQFF. The CDR3 DNA is TGTGCCAGCAGCTCCAGGAAGGGCGGGAGGGGGAATGAGCAGTTCTTC.

This clonotype has a handful of counts. The chain employs TRBV5-1 and TRBJ2-2; the D is unclear. Germline V lookup: CDR1 SGHRS, CDR2 YFSETQ. The CDR3 has 16 amino acids. V was pared by 1 base and J by 0 bases, with 10 bases between. The CDR3 region is CASSLLATTNTGELFF. As DNA, the CDR3 is TGCGCCAGCAGCTTGCTGGCTACCACGAACACCGGGGAGCTGTTTTTT. Filled out from reference TRBV5-1 and TRBJ2-2, the complete variable domain reads KAGVTQTPRYLIKTRGQQVTLSCSPISGHRSVSWYQQTPGQGLQFLFEYFSETQRNKGNFPGRFSGRQFSNSRSEMNVSTLELGDSALYLCASSLLATTNTGELFFGEGSRLTVL.

CDR3 region: CASSLIGHPLGEAFF. The CDR3 nucleotides are TGTGCCAGCAGTTTAATAGGACACCCATTGGGTGAAGCTTTCTTT. The V gene is TRBV27, the J gene TRBJ1-1, with D possibly matching TRBD1 (5 bases). The V end was cut by 2 bases, the J end by 7 bases, with 17 bases between. The CDR3 covers 15 residues. Germline values: CDR1 MNHEY, CDR2 SMNVEV (reference sequence).

V is TRBV7-6 and J is TRBJ2-3, with TRBD2 as a possible D gene (6 bases). CDR3 length: 17 residues. Germline CDR1 SGHVS, CDR2 FNYEAQ. Trimming cost V 0 bases and J 6 bases, with 19 bases left between them. CDR3 loop: CASSLAWRGKSGDTQYF. Here the CDR3 DNA reads TGTGCCAGCAGCTTAGCATGGCGGGGCAAATCCGGGGATACGCAGTATTTT.

The table lists this clonotype with many counts. V usage is TRBV12-3 or TRBV12-4 and J usage is TRBJ2-3; possible D gene TRBD1, 5 bases. Trimming took 3 bases from V and 2 from J, leaving 9 bases between them. The CDR3 is made up of 14 amino acids. The CDR3 nucleotides are TGTGCCAGCAGTTTGGGGCTATCCACAGATACGCAGTATTTT. Amino acids: CASSLGLSTDTQYF.

This clonotype was picked up a small number of times. The chain recombines TRBV19 with TRBJ1-6, with TRBD1 matching 9 bases. Germline loops: CDR1 LNHDA, CDR2 SQIVND (reference sequence). Germline trimming cut 5 bases from V and 10 bases from J; bases unmatched to any gene: 3. This CDR3 comprises 13 residues. CDR3 amino acids: CASSATGGSPLHF. The CDR3 DNA is TGTGCCAGTAGTGCAACAGGGGGCTCACCCCTCCACTTT.

The rearrangement links TRBV7-6 to TRBJ2-7, with D possibly TRBD2 on 6 matching bases. The CDR3 runs to 15 residues. Per germline, CDR1 SGHVS and CDR2 FNYEAQ. The germline V and J ends were trimmed by 4 bases and 6 bases, with 19 bases remaining between them. The CDR3 loop is CASSSARDWLSEQYF. The DNA for the CDR3 is TGTGCCAGCAGCTCAGCTCGGGACTGGCTCTCCGAGCAGTACTTC.

This chain connects TRBV9 to TRBJ2-6; 9 bases map to TRBD1. V was clipped by 2 bases and J by 1 base; unmatched bases: 4. The germline gives CDR1 SGDLS, CDR2 YYNGEE. The CDR3 contains 17 residues. The CDR3 DNA is TGTGCCAGCAGCGTCCGGGACAGGGTTTCTGGGGCCAACGTCCTGACTTTC. Amino acid sequence: CASSVRDRVSGANVLTF.

V is TRBV9 and J is TRBJ2-7; D uncertain. The ends were cut back, 4 bases at V and 7 bases at J, with 18 bases in the middle. The V gene's germline CDR1 is SGDLS and CDR2 YYNGEE. The CDR3 runs to 14 residues. The CDR3 protein is CASSQQSNAVEQYF. The CDR3, as DNA: TGTGCCAGCAGCCAACAGTCGAACGCCGTTGAGCAGTACTTC.

This clonotype appeared a few times. The chain couples TRBV7-9 to TRBJ2-1, with D possibly being TRBD2 (6 bases). The V end lost 5 bases, the J end lost 4 bases, and 9 bases lay between the germline ends. This CDR3 spans 13 amino acids. CDR1 is SEHNR and CDR2 is FQNEAQ in the germline V gene (reference sequence). This CDR3 reads CASSEGLYNEQFF. The CDR3 DNA reads as TGTGCCAGCAGCGAGGGACTTTACAATGAGCAGTTCTTC. Based on the CDR3 plus reference TRBV7-9 and TRBJ2-1, the full variable domain is DTGVSQNPRHKITKRGQNVTFRCDPISEHNRLYWYRQTLGQGPEFLTYFQNEAQLEKSRLLSDRFSAERPKGSFSTLEIQRTEQGDSAMYLCASSEGLYNEQFFGPGTRLTVL.

The chain employs TRBV7-7 and TRBJ2-2; D is ambiguous. The CDR3 length is 17 residues. V was cut by 1 base and J by 4 bases, with 16 bases left in between. Looked up from germline, CDR1 is SSHAT and CDR2 is FNYEAQ (reference sequence). The CDR3 DNA is TGTGCCAGCAGCTTAGTCGGTAGTATTTCACGCACCGGGGAGCTGTTTTTT. Protein product: CASSLVGSISRTGELFF. Full variable domain (missing parts from reference TRBV7-7 and TRBJ2-2): GAGVSQSPRYKVTKRGQDVTLRCDPISSHATLYWYQQALGQGPEFLTYFNYEAQPDKSGLPSDRFSAERPEGSISTLTIQRTEQRDSAMYRCASSLVGSISRTGELFFGEGSRLTVL.

The chain recombines TRBV19 with TRBJ1-5, with 8 nucleotides matching TRBD1. CDR3 length equals 16 residues. Germline CDR1 is LNHDA and CDR2 is SQIVND (reference sequence). V gave up 6 bases and J gave up 3 bases; unmatched junction bases: 10. For the CDR3, the DNA is TGTGCCAGTAGGGACTGGACAGGGATGCTCAATCAGCCCCAGCATTTT. Amino acids: CASRDWTGMLNQPQHF. Looking up the rest from reference TRBV19 and TRBJ1-5 gives the full variable domain: DGGITQSPKYLFRKEGQNVTLSCEQNLNHDAMYWYRQDPGQGLRLIYYSQIVNDFQKGDIAEGYSVSREKKESFPLTVTSAQKNPTAFYLCASRDWTGMLNQPQHFGDGTRLSIL.

This chain joins TRBV6-5 and TRBJ2-3; possibly TRBD2 for D (6 bases). CDR1 and CDR2 (germline): MNHEY, SVGAGI. This CDR3 comprises 16 residues. Trimming took 2 bases from V and 2 from J, leaving 14 bases between them. As DNA, the CDR3 is TGTGCCAGCAGTTACGAACGACTAGGGTCCACAGATACGCAGTATTTT. Protein sequence: CASSYERLGSTDTQYF.

This clonotype came up a few times. This rearrangement joins TRBV20-1 to TRBJ1-1; no reliable D call. The germline V gene encodes CDR1 DFQATT and CDR2 SNEGSKA (reference sequence). This CDR3 has 10 residues. The CDR3 nucleotides read TGCAGCTTTAGGGAAACCGTGGCTTTCTTT. It encodes CSFRETVAFF.

The V gene is TRBV10-1, the J gene TRBJ2-5; perhaps TRBD1 as D (6 bases). CDR3 length equals 18 residues. The V end lost 3 bases, the J end lost 0 bases, and 20 bases lay between the germline ends. Germline V gene data show CDR1 as WNHNN and CDR2 as SYGVQD (reference sequence). The CDR3 sequence is CASSDGDTKSPDQETQYF. The CDR3 nucleotides are TGCGCCAGCAGTGATGGGGACACGAAATCCCCCGACCAAGAGACCCAGTACTTC.

As regards this clonotype: A read error may produce the germline difference seen at one junction end. The V gene is TRBV5-1, the J gene TRBJ2-6; D possibly corresponds to TRBD1 (6 bases). The CDR3 consists of 16 residues. Germline assignment: CDR1 SGHRS and CDR2 YFSETQ. Here the CDR3 DNA reads TGCGCCAGCAGCTTGAGACAGGAACGTGGGGCCAACGTCCAGACTTTC. Protein sequence: CASSLRQERGANVQTF.

This chain uses TRBV6-5 with TRBJ2-7, with 7 bases matching TRBD2. CDR3 length: 15 amino acids. CDR1 is MNHEY, CDR2 SVGAGI, per germline. Unmatched junction bases numbered 9, after V lost 4 bases and J lost 3 bases. CDR3 DNA sequence: TGTGCCAGCAGTTTACCGGGGGGAGGGTACTACGAGCAGTACTTC. This sequence encodes CASSLPGGGYYEQYF.

There are a few counts of this clonotype. This chain connects TRBV29-1 to TRBJ2-7; 7 nucleotides match TRBD1. The CDR3 length is 14 residues. J was trimmed by 6 bases and V by 2 bases; bases with no gene match: 10. Germline V CDR1 and CDR2: SQVTM, ANQGSEA. CDR3 nucleotide sequence: TGCAGCGTTGAAAGGACAGGCGTCCTAGGCGAGCAGTACTTC. Translation: CSVERTGVLGEQYF.

In its sample, this clonotype was seen a few times. The rearrangement uses TRBV15 and TRBJ2-5; possibly TRBD1 for D (6 bases). The V gene lost 6 bases and the J gene lost 5 bases, with 13 bases spanning the gap. The CDR3 runs 13 residues. CDR1 and CDR2 from the germline V gene are LNHNV and YYDKDF (reference sequence). The CDR3 is CATRAGARETQYF. DNA of the CDR3: TGTGCCACCAGGGCAGGGGCTCGGGAGACCCAGTACTTC.